One and the same sample provided the 27 T cell receptor beta chains below, sequenced in a study of post-analysis software for immune sequencing data. Points from the study as a whole: The study found TRBV5-6, TRBV5-1 and TRBV20-1 among about five TRBV segments more frequent in patients than controls.

Antigens for these TCRs are unknown. cDNA libraries for TCR beta contained unique molecular identifiers. Via MiXCR, TCRdb re-called the PCR reads, giving one row per CDR3 protein. The sample records hundreds of thousands of distinct CDR3 sequences, about 27% being singletons. Sample: blood. These receptors originate from a girl aged 10 to 17 with multiple sclerosis.

This clonotype appeared a few times. The chain carries TRBV20-1 and TRBJ2-7; 11 positions match TRBD2. CDR1 and CDR2 from the germline V gene are DFQATT and SNEGSKA (reference sequence). The V segment lost 2 bases and the J segment 2 bases; nucleotides outside the gene matches: 8. The CDR3 covers 16 residues. CDR3 loop: CSARSPRLAGTYEQYF. For the CDR3, the DNA is TGCAGTGCTAGATCTCCTCGACTAGCGGGGACCTACGAGCAGTACTTC.

This clonotype occurred a few times. The CDR3 sequence: CASSFPTAGKETQYF. CDR3 DNA sequence: TGTGCCAGCAGCTTTCCCACCGCAGGGAAAGAGACCCAGTACTTC. The genes are TRBV7-9 and TRBJ2-5; maybe TRBD1 (5 bases). CDR1 SEHNR and CDR2 FQNEAQ come from the germline V gene (reference sequence). Between the trimmed V and J ends, which lost 3 bases and 3 bases, there was a span of 14 bases. This CDR3 is 15 amino acids long.

There are a few counts of this clonotype. This chain connects TRBV20-1 to TRBJ1-5; D possibly corresponds to TRBD1 (5 bases). The CDR3 is 14 residues long. Germline loops: CDR1 DFQATT, CDR2 SNEGSKA (reference sequence). Trimming removed 6 bases at V and 5 bases at J, with 17 bases between. CDR3 amino acids: CSAMGTFPHQPQHF. The DNA of the CDR3 is TGCAGTGCGATGGGGACTTTTCCCCATCAGCCCCAGCATTTT.

CDR3 bases: TGTGCCAGCAGTGGCCCCAGGAGGAATTCCGGGACGCGACAATGGGGCTACACCTTC. Translated, it gives CASSGPRRNSGTRQWGYTF. The chain couples TRBV12-3 or TRBV12-4 to TRBJ1-2; D perhaps matches TRBD1 (5 bases). The V gene lost 5 bases and the J gene lost 8 bases, with 33 bases spanning the gap. The CDR3 covers 19 residues.

V usage is TRBV6-1 and J usage is TRBJ1-2, with TRBD1 matching 9 bases. Germline values: CDR1 MNHNS, CDR2 SASEGT. This CDR3 comprises 16 residues. Trimming removed 4 bases from V and 1 base from J; junction bases left unmatched: 7. The CDR3 reads CASSVPGQGYNYGYTF. The CDR3, as DNA: TGTGCCAGCAGTGTCCCGGGACAGGGATATAACTATGGCTACACCTTC.

This clonotype was counted ten times or more. The CDR3 DNA reads TGCGCCAGCAGCCAAGTTACCAGCTTCGAAGCCCAATACAATGAGCAGTTCTTC. Residues: CASSQVTSFEAQYNEQFF. The genes are TRBV4-3 and TRBJ2-1; no firm D call. The CDR3 covers 18 residues. The germline V gene has CDR1 LGHNA and CDR2 YSLEER. Trimming removed 1 base from V and 4 bases from J, with 20 bases in between.

This clonotype showed up just a few times. The chain couples TRBV6-2 or TRBV6-3 to TRBJ2-1, with 7 nucleotides matching TRBD1. In germline, CDR1 is MNHEY, CDR2 SVGEGT. Trimming at V came to 7 bases and at J to 5 bases, leaving 5 bases not matched to a gene. This CDR3 has 13 amino acids. CDR3: CASNSGTDNEQFF. The CDR3 DNA follows: TGTGCCAGCAATTCCGGGACAGACAATGAGCAGTTCTTC.

CDR3 nucleotides: TGCGCCAGCAGCCCCGTAGACAGACGCTTGAATGTGGCCAAAAACATTCAGTACTTC. Its protein product is CASSPVDRRLNVAKNIQYF. J is TRBJ2-4 and V is TRBV5-1, with a possible D match to TRBD1 (5 bases). Germline CDR1 SGHRS, CDR2 YFSETQ. The V and J ends lost 4 bases and 1 base respectively, with 24 bases between them. The CDR3 contains 19 residues.

The CDR3 DNA sequence: TGTGCCAGCAGTACCCGGGACTCCGCCTACAATGAGCAGTTCTTC. Translation gives CASSTRDSAYNEQFF. The chain employs TRBV6-5 and TRBJ2-1; D is possibly TRBD2 (6 bases). The germline gives CDR1 MNHEY, CDR2 SVGAGI. Trimming cost V 5 bases and J 2 bases, with 13 bases left between them. CDR3 length: 15 residues.

Many counts were recorded for this clonotype. The rearrangement links TRBV5-5 to TRBJ2-3, with 7 bases lining up with TRBD2. The CDR3 runs to 14 residues. Per germline, CDR1 SGHKS and CDR2 YYEKEE (reference sequence). Unmatched junction bases numbered 7, after V lost 3 bases and J lost 6 bases. CDR3 sequence reads: CASSSGLGRDTQYF. In DNA form, the CDR3 reads TGTGCCAGCAGCTCAGGACTAGGCAGGGATACGCAGTATTTT.

A note on this clonotype: Its ends do not fully match the called genes, so a read error is possible. The CDR3 region is CAGSQDPFSLPPRSEAFF. The CDR3 coding sequence is TGTGCCGGCAGCCAAGATCCCTTTTCCCTACCCCCGCGATCTGAAGCTTTCTTT. The chain has TRBV4-2 and TRBJ1-1; D gene ambiguous. Germline assignment: CDR1 LGHNA and CDR2 YNFKEQ. The CDR3 consists of 18 residues.

This sequence joins TRBV11-2 and TRBJ2-3; the D gene is possibly TRBD2 (5 bases). Germline assignment: CDR1 SGHAT and CDR2 FQNNGV. Trimming removed 3 bases from V and 2 bases from J, with 9 bases in between. There are 14 residues in the CDR3. The CDR3 DNA follows: TGTGCCAGCAGCTTGAGAGGGAACACAGATACGCAGTATTTT. Translated: CASSLRGNTDTQYF.

This chain joins TRBV29-1 and TRBJ1-1; D is ambiguous. The CDR3 length is 14 residues. Trimming took 5 bases from V and 0 from J, leaving 13 bases between them. CDR1 SQVTM and CDR2 ANQGSEA come from the germline V gene. The CDR3 DNA reads as TGCAGCGTTCAGTTTGAGTACATGAACACTGAAGCTTTCTTT. Its protein product is CSVQFEYMNTEAFF.

The chain's CDR3 is CASSPGASGRTLEQYF. DNA for the CDR3: TGCGCCAGCTCCCCCGGGGCTAGCGGGAGGACCCTCGAGCAGTACTTC. The chain is built from TRBV5-1 and TRBJ2-7; 11 bases map to TRBD2. The CDR3 is 16 residues long. Germline trimming cut 7 bases from V and 6 bases from J; bases unmatched to any gene: 15. CDR1 and CDR2 from the germline V gene are SGHRS and YFSETQ.

A few counts support this clonotype. The rearrangement links TRBV7-2 to TRBJ2-7; weak D call: TRBD1 (6 bases). CDR3 length: 15 residues. Trimming left V 6 bases short and J 0 bases short, with 15 bases between. The germline V gene encodes CDR1 SGHTA and CDR2 FQGNSA. The CDR3 sequence: CASSRLTGRSYEQYF. Here the CDR3 DNA reads TGTGCCAGCAGTCGGCTGACAGGCCGCTCCTACGAGCAGTACTTC.

This clonotype has more than one count but fewer than ten. The chain links TRBV14 to TRBJ2-1, with TRBD2 matching 15 bases. After removal of 4 bases from V and 0 bases from J, the junction contained 10 bases not matched to a gene. Germline V CDR1 and CDR2: SGHDN, FVKESK. The CDR3 covers 20 residues. CDR3 protein: CASSPGLAGGHFGSYNEQFF. The CDR3 DNA is TGTGCCAGCAGCCCTGGACTAGCGGGGGGGCACTTCGGCTCCTACAATGAGCAGTTCTTC. Combining the CDR3 with reference TRBV14 and TRBJ2-1 gives the whole variable domain EAGVTQFPSHSVIEKGQTVTLRCDPISGHDNLYWYRRVMGKEIKFLLHFVKESKQDESGMPNNRFLAERTGGTYSTLKVQPAELEDSGVYFCASSPGLAGGHFGSYNEQFFGPGTRLTVL.

This chain links TRBV4-3 with TRBJ2-3; TRBD1 might be the D (6 bases). V lost 0 bases and J 2 bases, leaving 12 bases between the germline ends. CDR3 length equals 16 residues. CDR1 LGHNA and CDR2 YSLEER come from the germline V gene. CDR3 DNA sequence: TGCGCCAGCAGCCAAGATGCAGGACAGCCCACAGATACGCAGTATTTT. It yields the protein CASSQDAGQPTDTQYF.

This chain links TRBV6-2 or TRBV6-3 with TRBJ1-5; D not resolved. Germline values: CDR1 MNHEY, CDR2 SVGEGT. V lost 7 bases and J lost 3, with 22 bases in between. This CDR3 region has 17 residues. The CDR3 spells CASTNPVSDRYNQPQHF. The CDR3 nucleotides are TGTGCCAGCACCAACCCGGTCTCCGACCGCTACAATCAGCCCCAGCATTTT.

This chain joins TRBV2 and TRBJ2-7; tentatively, D is TRBD1 (6 bases). The germline V gene encodes CDR1 SNHLY and CDR2 FYNNEI. The CDR3 has 13 residues. The germline V and J ends were trimmed by 6 bases and 7 bases, with 16 bases remaining between them. The CDR3 spells CASRPGARGEQYF. The CDR3 bases are TGTGCCAGCAGACCAGGGGCACGCGGGGAGCAGTACTTC.

The rearrangement joins TRBV11-2 to TRBJ2-1; D perhaps matches TRBD2 (5 bases). The CDR3 sequence is 17 residues long. V shed 0 bases and J shed 6 bases, with 18 bases lying between them. Germline CDR1 SGHAT, CDR2 FQNNGV. The CDR3 is CASSLDLAEARRNEQFF. The CDR3 DNA reads as TGTGCCAGCAGCTTAGATCTTGCGGAGGCCCGGCGCAATGAGCAGTTCTTC.

A remark on this clonotype: It may be a read error: a sequence one base away is much more abundant. The chain joins TRBV29-1 to TRBJ2-1; D gene unclear. Germline loops: CDR1 SQVTM, CDR2 ANQGSEA. This CDR3 comprises 11 residues. Trimming stripped 2 bases from V and 8 bases from J, with 7 bases between. In nucleotides, the CDR3 is TGCAGCGTTGAAAGGAACTATGAGCAGTTCTTC. It specifies CSVERNYEQFF.

J is TRBJ1-5 and V is TRBV29-1; TRBD1 might be the D (6 bases). Germline values: CDR1 SQVTM, CDR2 ANQGSEA. The CDR3 spans 12 residues. V was cut by 4 bases and J by 6 bases, with 10 bases left in between. The CDR3: CSVGGAGQPQHF. The CDR3 region has the DNA TGCAGCGTTGGGGGGGCGGGTCAGCCCCAGCATTTT.

The chain recombines TRBV4-1 with TRBJ2-3; D call uncertain. With 0 bases removed from V and 5 bases from J, the gap between germline ends came to 6 bases. The germline gives CDR1 MGHRA, CDR2 YSYEKL. The CDR3 spans 13 residues. The CDR3 nucleotides are TGCGCCAGCAGCCAAGAGCCGAGAGATACGCAGTATTTT. Its translation is CASSQEPRDTQYF.

The rearrangement joins TRBV27 to TRBJ2-5; no reliable D call. V lost 5 bases and J 7 bases, leaving 14 bases between the germline ends. CDR1 MNHEY and CDR2 SMNVEV come from the germline V gene (reference sequence). The CDR3 sequence is 13 residues long. The CDR3: CASSTNLVGTQYF. In nucleotides, the CDR3 is TGTGCCAGCAGTACCAACCTGGTGGGGACCCAGTACTTC.

The gene calls are TRBV20-1 and TRBJ2-1, with TRBD2 identical over 12 bases. The germline V gene has CDR1 DFQATT and CDR2 SNEGSKA (reference sequence). The length of the CDR3 is 15 residues. V shed 3 bases, J shed 8 bases, and the junction held 8 bases outside the gene matches. CDR3 bases: TGCAGTGCTAGGACTAGCGGGAGCCAGCGGGATGAGCAGTTCTTC. Its translation: CSARTSGSQRDEQFF.

The V and J genes are TRBV27 and TRBJ2-1; no clear D gene. V lost 3 bases and J lost 6, with 18 bases in between. This CDR3 comprises 16 residues. Germline V lookup: CDR1 MNHEY, CDR2 SMNVEV (reference sequence). The chain's CDR3 is CASSFEGPTSSNEQFF. The CDR3 DNA reads TGTGCCAGCAGTTTTGAAGGACCCACAAGCAGCAATGAGCAGTTCTTC.

The V gene is TRBV6-6, the J gene TRBJ1-2; TRBD1 aligns across 8 bases. CDR1 and CDR2 (germline): MNHNY, SVGAGI (reference sequence). Trimming at V came to 6 bases and at J to 3 bases, leaving 6 bases not matched to a gene. CDR3 length: 14 amino acids. CDR3 protein: CASRRMTGDYGYTF. The CDR3, as DNA: TGTGCCAGCAGGCGAATGACAGGGGACTATGGCTACACCTTC.